The 18 T cell receptor beta chains below were found in one sample sequenced in a study of long-term antiretroviral therapy in people with HIV. They ran version v3.0 of the immunoSEQ assay at survey level. Assay used: immunoSEQ multiplex PCR; TCRdb lists only in-frame clones, some missing. The sample has about 17,000 clones, around 81% seen once; the top ten hold just under 9%. Sequenced here: unsorted PBMCs, sampled 0.3 years before starting antiretroviral therapy. The receptors come from a man aged 45-60 years with HIV.

This rearrangement joins TRBV9 to TRBJ2-1, with D unresolved. Per germline, CDR1 SGDLS and CDR2 YYNGEE. Deletions cut 4 bases from V and 2 bases from J, with 10 bases between. This CDR3 is built from 14 residues. CDR3 coding DNA: TGTGCCAGCAGCTCAAGGCCGGCCTACAATGAGCAGTTCTTC. It encodes CASSSRPAYNEQFF.

The chain combines TRBV9 with TRBJ2-6; D gene uncertain. From germline, CDR1 is SGDLS and CDR2 YYNGEE. The CDR3 spans 14 residues. Trimming stripped 0 bases from V and 4 bases from J, with 5 bases between. The CDR3 bases are TGTGCCAGCAGCGTAGGGTACGGGGCCAACGTCCTGACTTTC. Residues: CASSVGYGANVLTF.

The V call is TRBV15, the J call TRBJ2-1, with 9 bases aligning to TRBD1. The ends lost 0 bases at V and 9 bases at J; junction bases unmatched: 9. This CDR3 contains 16 residues. In germline, CDR1 is LNHNV, CDR2 YYDKDF (reference sequence). CDR3 sequence: CATSRDRDRAHGEQFF. CDR3 bases: TGTGCCACCAGCAGAGATCGGGACAGGGCGCATGGTGAGCAGTTCTTC.

This chain uses TRBV7-9 with TRBJ2-5, with 9 bases that match TRBD2. Germline V lookup: CDR1 SEHNR, CDR2 FQNEAQ (reference sequence). Losses at the gene ends were 4 bases for V and 1 base for J; bases not matched to a gene: 1. The CDR3 totals 14 residues. The CDR3 loop reads CASSSTSGQETQYF. The CDR3 DNA sequence: TGTGCCAGCAGCTCGACTAGCGGCCAAGAGACCCAGTACTTC.

J is TRBJ2-3 and V is TRBV19, with TRBD2 matching over 11 bases. CDR1 and CDR2 (germline): LNHDA, SQIVND (reference sequence). V trimming: 0 bases; J trimming: 6 bases; junction bases outside the gene matches: 14. The CDR3 consists of 19 residues. CDR3 protein: CASSIDHLGLAGSSDTQYF. The CDR3 DNA sequence: TGTGCCAGTAGTATAGATCACCTAGGACTAGCGGGTTCTTCCGATACGCAGTATTTT.

The chain carries TRBV19 and TRBJ1-1; weak D call: TRBD1 (6 bases). This CDR3 contains 14 residues. The germline V gene has CDR1 LNHDA and CDR2 SQIVND (reference sequence). Trimming stripped 5 bases from V and 7 bases from J, with 17 bases between. The CDR3 is CASSYPGEVGEAFF. The CDR3 DNA reads TGTGCCAGTAGTTACCCAGGGGAAGTTGGTGAAGCTTTCTTT.

The V and J genes are TRBV18 and TRBJ1-1; TRBD1 matches at 7 bases. This CDR3 region has 14 residues. CDR1 is KGHSH and CDR2 is LQKENI in the germline V gene. V lost 5 bases, J lost 0 bases, and 3 bases stayed unmatched. The CDR3: CASSTDRVNTEAFF. CDR3 coding DNA: TGTGCCAGCTCAACAGACAGGGTGAACACTGAAGCTTTCTTT.

V gene TRBV18 combines with J gene TRBJ2-1; 8 nucleotides match TRBD2. The CDR3 spans 17 residues. The germline V gene encodes CDR1 KGHSH and CDR2 LQKENI. V shed 3 bases, J shed 5 bases, and the junction held 12 bases outside the gene matches. The CDR3 nucleotides read TGTGCCAGCTCACCCCCCCGGGAGGGGCGGTTTCACAATGAGCAGTTCTTC. It codes for CASSPPREGRFHNEQFF.

The chain is built from TRBV5-1 and TRBJ1-1; possibly TRBD1 for D (6 bases). CDR3 size: 14 residues. V lost 4 bases, J lost 6 bases, and 16 bases lay in between. Germline CDR1 is SGHRS and CDR2 is YFSETQ. The CDR3 DNA reads TGCGCCAGCAGCCTCACAGGGTCTTTAGCTGAAGCTTTCTTT. Protein sequence: CASSLTGSLAEAFF.

This clone is a singleton in its sample. The chain joins TRBV30 to TRBJ2-1; 11 nucleotides agree with TRBD2. The J segment lost 0 bases and the V segment lost 1 base, leaving 2 bases of the junction unmatched. This CDR3 comprises 16 residues. Per germline, CDR1 GTSNPN and CDR2 SVGIG (reference sequence). This chain's CDR3 is CAWSELAGVSYNEQFF. The CDR3 coding sequence is TGTGCCTGGAGTGAACTAGCGGGAGTCTCCTACAATGAGCAGTTCTTC.

The rearrangement links TRBV28 to TRBJ1-5; D unclear. The CDR3 totals 12 residues. Germline V gene data show CDR1 as MDHEN and CDR2 as SYDVKM. V was shortened by 7 bases and J by 0 bases, with 4 bases between the two germline ends. The CDR3 loop reads CASTDSNQPQHF. For the CDR3, the DNA is TGTGCCAGCACCGATAGCAATCAGCCCCAGCATTTT. Full variable domain (outside the CDR3, taken from reference TRBV28 and TRBJ1-5): DVKVTQSSRYLVKRTGEKVFLECVQDMDHENMFWYRQDPGLGLRLIYFSYDVKMKEKGDIPEGYSVSREKKERFSLILESASTNQTSMYLCASTDSNQPQHFGDGTRLSIL.

The chain employs TRBV4-3 and TRBJ1-2; D remains unclear. V shed 3 bases and J shed 6 bases, with 17 bases lying between them. The CDR3 length is 15 residues. CDR1 is LGHNA, CDR2 YSLEER, per germline. CDR3 DNA sequence: TGCGCCAGCAGCCAGGGCAGAACTGGCCTGGATGGCTACACCTTC. Translation: CASSQGRTGLDGYTF.

This chain's CDR3 is CASSLALSGETQYF. CDR3 DNA: TGCGCCAGCAGCTTGGCCCTATCAGGAGAGACCCAGTACTTC. The chain has TRBV5-1 and TRBJ2-5; D not resolved. This CDR3 has 14 residues. The germline V gene has CDR1 SGHRS and CDR2 YFSETQ. V was cut by 0 bases and J by 4 bases, with 10 bases left in between.

The genes are TRBV7-8 and TRBJ2-1; TRBD2 might be the D (6 bases). This CDR3 has 15 residues. Germline V gene lookup returns CDR1 SGHVS and CDR2 FQNEAQ. V was pared by 3 bases and J by 7 bases, with 16 bases between. CDR3: CASSLGGPIGNEQFF. CDR3 bases: TGTGCCAGCAGCTTGGGGGGTCCTATCGGAAATGAGCAGTTCTTC.

The rearrangement uses TRBV18 and TRBJ1-1, with D unresolved. This CDR3 region has 14 residues. The V gene's germline CDR1 is KGHSH and CDR2 LQKENI. The germline V and J ends were trimmed by 2 bases and 0 bases, with 7 bases remaining between them. Here the CDR3 DNA reads TGTGCCAGCTCACCAGACGGGGTGAACACTGAAGCTTTCTTT. It specifies CASSPDGVNTEAFF.

The V gene is TRBV28, the J gene TRBJ2-7, with 12 bases matching TRBD2. J was trimmed by 5 bases and V by 5 bases; bases with no gene match: 13. CDR1 MDHEN and CDR2 SYDVKM come from the germline V gene. The CDR3 runs to 17 residues. For the CDR3, the DNA is TGTGCCAGCAGTGAATCGGCTAGCGGGAGGGCCGAGAACGAGCAGTACTTC. It codes for CASSESASGRAENEQYF.

The genes are TRBV19 and TRBJ2-1; TRBD2 agrees at 7 bases. Germline CDR1 and CDR2: LNHDA and SQIVND (reference sequence). The CDR3 covers 16 residues. Germline trimming cut 4 bases from V and 2 bases from J; bases unmatched to any gene: 8. For the CDR3, the DNA is TGTGCCAGTAGTACTCCCGGCGGGAGAGCCTACAATGAGCAGTTCTTC. It encodes CASSTPGGRAYNEQFF.

This chain links TRBV5-1 with TRBJ1-5; unclear D gene. The CDR3 spans 14 residues. V lost 0 bases, J lost 1 base, and 5 bases lay in between. Germline V lookup: CDR1 SGHRS, CDR2 YFSETQ. The CDR3, as DNA: TGCGCCAGCAGCTTGGGCGGCAGCAATCAGCCCCAGCATTTT. It specifies CASSLGGSNQPQHF.